This T cell receptor beta chain was documented in a study of T cell responses to AZD1222 COVID-19 vaccine. Study-wide results and limits: Repertoire sampling occurred only after the peak T cell response. Spike as a whole was targeted by vaccine-associated CD4 TCRs, dominant at 160-218 and 743-854.

Second-dose timings of about 4 or about 12 weeks were pooled. This CDR3 spans 13 amino acids. V dropped 1 base and J dropped 8 bases, with 6 bases sitting between them. CDR1 is MNHEY and CDR2 is SMNVEV in the germline V gene (reference sequence). Profiled with immunoSEQ multiplex PCR; TCRdb holds only in-frame clones, not every one. The data hold roughly 70,000 clones, with around four fifths observed a single time. This clone showed up just once. Its antigen is unknown. This sequence was found in an adult who received the AZD1222 COVID-19 vaccine. This material consisted of peripheral blood, taken 28 days after the second AZD1222 dose. This chain joins TRBV27 and TRBJ1-6, with D unclear. The DNA for the CDR3 is TGTGCCAGCAGTTTATTCTGGGATTCACCCCTCCACTTT. It yields the protein CASSLFWDSPLHF.